This TCR beta chain was sequenced for a study of neurological immune-mediated disorders. This clonotype was seen many times. What it binds is unknown. TCRdb reprocessed the 5' RACE reads with MiXCR, giving one entry per CDR3 protein. This table has approximately 50,000 distinct CDR3 sequences, more than 7% appearing once. General study results and limits: Among expanded clones, no CDR3 amino acid sequences were shared across subjects, a pattern suggesting private repertoires in all groups. The greatest TCR clonal expansion occurred in HTLV-1-associated myelopathy and the least in multiple sclerosis, which fell below healthy controls.

Indicated time point: longitudinal time-point 3. The healthy controls volunteered at a blood bank in Maryland, USA. Unsorted libraries were generated from 2 million PBMCs held at -80 degrees C. CDR1 SGHTA and CDR2 FQGNSA come from the germline V gene. V was pared by 4 bases and J by 1 base, with 23 bases between. The CDR3 contains 19 residues. The chain couples TRBV7-2 to TRBJ2-4, with D possibly TRBD2 on 7 matching bases. The receptor comes from a woman aged 40 to 49 in good health. Sequencing was carried out using PBMCs. The CDR3 region is CASSSLGGAGRVAKNIQYF. The CDR3 nucleotides are TGTGCCAGCAGCTCCCTGGGGGGGGCAGGTCGGGTCGCCAAAAACATTCAGTACTTC.